The 14 T cell receptor beta chains listed next were all sequenced from one sample in a study of blood T cells in healthy people across ages. With a J-beta primer mix and a sample-barcoded 5' primer, a second PCR ran about 7 to 11 cycles. TCRdb used MiXCR to reprocess the 5' RACE reads, holding one entry per CDR3 protein. The top ten clones hold 10% to 15% of a sample with 650,000 to 1,000,000 distinct CDR3 sequences, 35% to 40% of them seen once. Material for sequencing was blood. The receptors derive from a man aged 18 to 30 in good health.

The genes are TRBV27 and TRBJ2-3, with D hard to call. Deletions cut 5 bases from V and 2 bases from J, with 8 bases between. This CDR3 has 13 residues. Germline V gene sequence: CDR1 MNHEY, CDR2 SMNVEV (reference sequence). In DNA, the CDR3 is TGTGCCAGCAGTAGTTACCCCACAGATACGCAGTATTTT. Translation gives CASSSYPTDTQYF.

This clonotype was recorded a few times. The chain couples TRBV20-1 to TRBJ1-4, with 9 bases that match TRBD1. The germline gives CDR1 DFQATT, CDR2 SNEGSKA (reference sequence). With 7 bases clipped from V and 4 bases from J, the junction kept 10 bases outside the gene matches. The CDR3 is 15 amino acids. Written as DNA, the CDR3 is TGCAGTGGTACGCCCGGGACAGGGATTAATGAAAAACTGTTTTTT. Amino acids: CSGTPGTGINEKLFF.

This clonotype showed up just a few times. One base away lies a much larger clone, so this may be a sequencing read error. The V gene is TRBV7-9, the J gene TRBJ2-3, with unresolved D. This CDR3 spans 12 amino acids. Germline V CDR1 and CDR2: SEHNR, FQNEAQ (reference sequence). CDR3 loop: CSSSPITDTQYF. Written as DNA, the CDR3 is TGTTCCAGCAGCCCCATTACAGATACGCAGTATTTT.

The V and J genes are TRBV12-3 or TRBV12-4 and TRBJ2-7; TRBD2 matches 7 bases. The J call may be in error: the DNA end matches TRBJ2-5 better. This CDR3 has 11 residues. The CDR3 is CASMGGETQYF. The CDR3 DNA follows: TGTGCCAGCATGGGGGGGGAGACCCAGTACTTC.

This clonotype was recorded a few times. J is TRBJ2-5 and V is TRBV20-1; 8 bases are shared with TRBD1. V gave up 0 bases and J gave up 1 base; unmatched junction bases: 10. CDR1 DFQATT and CDR2 SNEGSKA come from the germline V gene (reference sequence). This CDR3 has 17 residues. CDR3 nucleotides: TGCAGTGCTAGAGATGTCCGGACAGGGTCTATCCAAGAGACCCAGTACTTC. It encodes CSARDVRTGSIQETQYF.

This clonotype was observed many times. The chain joins TRBV11-2 to TRBJ2-5; 10 positions agree with TRBD1. CDR1 SGHAT and CDR2 FQNNGV come from the germline V gene. The CDR3 is 14 residues long. V was clipped by 5 bases and J by 2 bases; unmatched bases: 2. This CDR3 reads CASSPDRGQETQYF. Here the CDR3 DNA reads TGTGCCAGCAGCCCGGACAGGGGGCAAGAGACCCAGTACTTC.

V and J are TRBV2 and TRBJ2-7; D is possibly TRBD2 (6 bases). This CDR3 is 15 amino acids long. The germline V gene has CDR1 SNHLY and CDR2 FYNNEI. V shed 7 bases and J shed 7 bases, with 23 bases lying between them. The DNA for the CDR3 is TGTGCCAGCAAGTGGGGGGACCAATACTACAATGAGCAGTACTTC. Translating it yields CASKWGDQYYNEQYF.

The chain is built from TRBV20-1 and TRBJ2-1, with 7 bases that match TRBD2. The trim removed 6 bases at V and 5 bases at J, leaving 7 bases unmatched. The CDR3 has 13 residues. Germline CDR1 DFQATT, CDR2 SNEGSKA (reference sequence). CDR3 sequence (DNA): TGCAGTGCACCCTGGGGGGGGAACAATGAGCAGTTCTTC. Encoded protein: CSAPWGGNNEQFF.

The chain has TRBV5-1 and TRBJ1-1; 9 positions agree with TRBD1. The V gene end was trimmed by 4 bases and the J gene end by 6 bases; junction bases not matched to a gene: 4. This CDR3 spans 13 amino acids. Germline CDR1 and CDR2: SGHRS and YFSETQ. The CDR3 loop is CASSPGTGPEAFF. CDR3 bases: TGCGCCAGCAGCCCTGGGACAGGGCCTGAAGCTTTCTTT.

The chain combines TRBV20-1 with TRBJ1-2; tentative D call: TRBD1 (5 bases). Looked up from germline, CDR1 is DFQATT and CDR2 is SNEGSKA (reference sequence). V was clipped by 6 bases and J by 4 bases, with 15 bases between them. The CDR3 is 13 residues long. This chain's CDR3 is CSAREGEGYGYTF. CDR3 coding DNA: TGCAGTGCCCGGGAAGGGGAAGGCTATGGCTACACCTTC.

The chain recombines TRBV27 with TRBJ1-6; D ambiguous. Trimming cost V 5 bases and J 0 bases, with 11 bases left between them. The CDR3 sequence is 16 residues long. Germline V lookup: CDR1 MNHEY, CDR2 SMNVEV (reference sequence). CDR3 region: CASSPRHSSYNSPLHF. The CDR3 nucleotides read TGTGCCAGCAGTCCCAGGCATAGCTCCTATAATTCACCCCTCCACTTT.

V and J are TRBV12-3 or TRBV12-4 and TRBJ1-1; 12 nucleotides align to TRBD1. The CDR3 is 15 amino acids. The J segment lost 6 bases and the V segment lost 4 bases, leaving 6 bases of the junction unmatched. The CDR3 region has the DNA TGTGCCAGCAGTTCCGGGACAGGGGGCCTCGCTGAAGCTTTCTTT. Translating gives CASSSGTGGLAEAFF.

This clonotype was recorded a few times. J is TRBJ2-7 and V is TRBV7-9; 8 bases are a match to TRBD1. Per the germline V gene, CDR1 is SEHNR and CDR2 is FQNEAQ (reference sequence). The CDR3 sequence is 15 residues long. V lost 4 bases, J lost 2 bases, and 7 bases stayed unmatched. In DNA form, the CDR3 reads TGTGCCAGCAGCTCCCCGGGACAGGACGCCTACGAGCAGTACTTC. Its translation: CASSSPGQDAYEQYF. Drawing the rest from reference TRBV7-9 and TRBJ2-7, the complete variable domain is DTGVSQNPRHKITKRGQNVTFRCDPISEHNRLYWYRQTLGQGPEFLTYFQNEAQLEKSRLLSDRFSAERPKGSFSTLEIQRTEQGDSAMYLCASSSPGQDAYEQYFGPGTRLTVT.

CDR3: CASSWTIANTEAFF. The CDR3 DNA reads TGCGCCAGCAGCTGGACCATTGCGAACACTGAAGCTTTCTTT. This sequence joins TRBV5-1 and TRBJ1-1; no definite D call. The CDR3 totals 14 residues. V was shortened by 3 bases and J by 1 base, with 10 bases between the two germline ends. Germline lookup yields CDR1 SGHRS and CDR2 YFSETQ.